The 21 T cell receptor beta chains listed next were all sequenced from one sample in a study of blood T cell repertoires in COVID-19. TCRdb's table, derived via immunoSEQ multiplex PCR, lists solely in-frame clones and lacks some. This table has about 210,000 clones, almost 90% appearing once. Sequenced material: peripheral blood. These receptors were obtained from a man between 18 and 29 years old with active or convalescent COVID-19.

Written as DNA, the CDR3 is TGTGCCAGTAGTTCTTATCCGGGGACAGCGGCGGCTCGTCCCCAGCATTTT. It yields the protein CASSSYPGTAAARPQHF. This sequence joins TRBV19 and TRBJ1-5; 7 bases are shared with TRBD1. Germline lookup yields CDR1 LNHDA and CDR2 SQIVND (reference sequence). The CDR3 is 17 amino acids. The junction had 20 bases not matched to a gene; V was cut back by 5 bases and J by 10 bases. The whole variable domain, remainder taken from reference TRBV19 and TRBJ1-5, is DGGITQSPKYLFRKEGQNVTLSCEQNLNHDAMYWYRQDPGQGLRLIYYSQIVNDFQKGDIAEGYSVSREKKESFPLTVTSAQKNPTAFYLCASSSYPGTAAARPQHFGDGTRLSIL.

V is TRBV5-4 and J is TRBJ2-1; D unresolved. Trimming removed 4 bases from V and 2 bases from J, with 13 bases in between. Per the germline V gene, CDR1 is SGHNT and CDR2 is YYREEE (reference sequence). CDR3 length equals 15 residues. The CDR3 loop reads CASSPRPEAYNEQFF. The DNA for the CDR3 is TGTGCCAGCAGCCCTAGACCCGAGGCCTACAATGAGCAGTTCTTC.

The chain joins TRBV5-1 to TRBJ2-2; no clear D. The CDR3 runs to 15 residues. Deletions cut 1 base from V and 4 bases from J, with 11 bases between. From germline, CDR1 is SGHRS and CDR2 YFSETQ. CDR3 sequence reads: CASSLPERLTGELFF. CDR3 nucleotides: TGCGCCAGCAGCTTGCCCGAGCGCCTCACCGGGGAGCTGTTTTTT.

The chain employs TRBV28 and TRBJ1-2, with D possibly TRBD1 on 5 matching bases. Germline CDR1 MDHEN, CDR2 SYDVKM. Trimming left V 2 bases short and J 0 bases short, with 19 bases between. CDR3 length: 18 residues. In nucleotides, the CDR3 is TGTGCCAGCAGTTTACGGGGGGGACCCCGGGGAGCTAACTATGGCTACACCTTC. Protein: CASSLRGGPRGANYGYTF.

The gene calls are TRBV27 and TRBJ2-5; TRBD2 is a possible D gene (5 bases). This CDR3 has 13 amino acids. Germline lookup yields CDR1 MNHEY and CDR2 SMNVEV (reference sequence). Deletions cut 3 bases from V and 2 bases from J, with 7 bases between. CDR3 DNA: TGTGCCAGCAGTTTGAGGGAGCAAGAGACCCAGTACTTC. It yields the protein CASSLREQETQYF.

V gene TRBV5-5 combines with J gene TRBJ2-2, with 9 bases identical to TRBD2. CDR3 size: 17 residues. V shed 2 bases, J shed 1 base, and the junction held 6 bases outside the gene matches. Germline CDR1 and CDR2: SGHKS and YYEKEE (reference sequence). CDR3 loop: CASSFGPLAGNTGELFF. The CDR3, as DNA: TGTGCCAGCAGCTTCGGTCCACTAGCGGGGAACACCGGGGAGCTGTTTTTT. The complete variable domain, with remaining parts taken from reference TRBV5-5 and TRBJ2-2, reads DAGVTQSPTHLIKTRGQQVTLRCSPISGHKSVSWYQQVLGQGPQFIFQYYEKEERGRGNFPDRFSARQFPNYSSELNVNALLLGDSALYLCASSFGPLAGNTGELFFGEGSRLTVL.

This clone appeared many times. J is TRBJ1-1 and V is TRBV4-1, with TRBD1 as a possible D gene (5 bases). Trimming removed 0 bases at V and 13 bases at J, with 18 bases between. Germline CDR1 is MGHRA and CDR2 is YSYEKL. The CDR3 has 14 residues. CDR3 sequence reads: CASSQDSIDQGGFF. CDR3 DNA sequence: TGCGCCAGCAGCCAAGACAGTATTGACCAGGGAGGTTTCTTT.

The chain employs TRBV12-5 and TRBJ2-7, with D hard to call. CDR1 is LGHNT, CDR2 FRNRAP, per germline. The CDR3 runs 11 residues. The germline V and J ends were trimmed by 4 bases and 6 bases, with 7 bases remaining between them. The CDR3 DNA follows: TGTGCTAGTGGTTCAATTGTCGAGCAGTACTTC. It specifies CASGSIVEQYF.

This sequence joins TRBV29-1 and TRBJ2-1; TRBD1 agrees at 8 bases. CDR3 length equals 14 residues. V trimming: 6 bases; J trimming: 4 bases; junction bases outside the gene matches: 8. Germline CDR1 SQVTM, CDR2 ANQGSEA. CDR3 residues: CSVDTGDRYNEQFF. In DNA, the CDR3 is TGCAGCGTCGATACCGGGGACAGGTACAATGAGCAGTTCTTC.

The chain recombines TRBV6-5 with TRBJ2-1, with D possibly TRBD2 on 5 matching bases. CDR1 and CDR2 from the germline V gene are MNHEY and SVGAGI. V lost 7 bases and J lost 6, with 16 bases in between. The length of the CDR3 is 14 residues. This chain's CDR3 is CASTSNTGSNEQFF. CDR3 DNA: TGTGCCAGCACCAGTAATACGGGGAGCAATGAGCAGTTCTTC.

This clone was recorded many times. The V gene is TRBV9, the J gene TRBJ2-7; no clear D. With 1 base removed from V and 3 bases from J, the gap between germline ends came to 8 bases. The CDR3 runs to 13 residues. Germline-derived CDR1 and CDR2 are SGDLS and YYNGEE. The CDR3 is CASSVNAGYEQYF. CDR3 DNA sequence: TGTGCCAGCAGCGTAAATGCCGGCTACGAGCAGTACTTC.

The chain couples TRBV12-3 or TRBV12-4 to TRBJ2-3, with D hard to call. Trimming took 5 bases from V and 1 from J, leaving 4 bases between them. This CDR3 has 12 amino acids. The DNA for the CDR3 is TGTGCCAGCAGTAGCGGCACAGATACGCAGTATTTT. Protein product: CASSSGTDTQYF.

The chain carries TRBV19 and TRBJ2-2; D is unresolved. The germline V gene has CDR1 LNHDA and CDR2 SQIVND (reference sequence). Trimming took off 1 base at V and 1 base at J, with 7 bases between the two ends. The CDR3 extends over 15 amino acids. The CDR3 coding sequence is TGTGCCAGTAGTATAGCCCCAGGGAACACCGGGGAGCTGTTTTTT. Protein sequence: CASSIAPGNTGELFF. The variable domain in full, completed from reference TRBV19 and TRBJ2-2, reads DGGITQSPKYLFRKEGQNVTLSCEQNLNHDAMYWYRQDPGQGLRLIYYSQIVNDFQKGDIAEGYSVSREKKESFPLTVTSAQKNPTAFYLCASSIAPGNTGELFFGEGSRLTVL.

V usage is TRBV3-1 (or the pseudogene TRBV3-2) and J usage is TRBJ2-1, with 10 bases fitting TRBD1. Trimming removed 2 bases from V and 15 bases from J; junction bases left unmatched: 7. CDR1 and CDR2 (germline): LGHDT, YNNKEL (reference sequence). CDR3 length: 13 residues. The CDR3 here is CASSQSGTGVVFF. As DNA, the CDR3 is TGTGCCAGCAGCCAATCCGGGACAGGGGTAGTGTTCTTC.

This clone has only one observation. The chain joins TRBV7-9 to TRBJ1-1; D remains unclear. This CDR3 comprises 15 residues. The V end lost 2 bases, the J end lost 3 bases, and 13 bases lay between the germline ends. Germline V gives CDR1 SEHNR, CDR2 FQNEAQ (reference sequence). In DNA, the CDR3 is TGTGCCAGCAGCTTATCAAACCCCGGGGACACTGAAGCTTTCTTT. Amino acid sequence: CASSLSNPGDTEAFF.

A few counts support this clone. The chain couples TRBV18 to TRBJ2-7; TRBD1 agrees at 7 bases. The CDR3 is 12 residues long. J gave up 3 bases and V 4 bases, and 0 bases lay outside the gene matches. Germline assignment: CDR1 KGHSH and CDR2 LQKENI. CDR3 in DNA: TGTGCCAGCTCACGGGACAGCTACGAGCAGTACTTC. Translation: CASSRDSYEQYF.

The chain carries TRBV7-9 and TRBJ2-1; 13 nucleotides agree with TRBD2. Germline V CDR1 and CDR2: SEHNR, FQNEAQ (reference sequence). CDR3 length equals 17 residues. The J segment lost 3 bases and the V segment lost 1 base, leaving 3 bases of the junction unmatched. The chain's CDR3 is CASSLGTSGSIYNEQFF. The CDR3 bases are TGTGCCAGCAGCTTAGGGACTAGCGGGAGTATCTACAATGAGCAGTTCTTC.

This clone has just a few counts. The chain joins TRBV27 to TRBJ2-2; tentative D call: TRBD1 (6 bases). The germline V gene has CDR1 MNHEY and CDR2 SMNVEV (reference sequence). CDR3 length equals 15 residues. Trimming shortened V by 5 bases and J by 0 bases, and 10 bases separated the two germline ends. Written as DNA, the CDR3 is TGTGCCAGCAGTCGGTGGACAGCGAACACCGGGGAGCTGTTTTTT. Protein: CASSRWTANTGELFF.

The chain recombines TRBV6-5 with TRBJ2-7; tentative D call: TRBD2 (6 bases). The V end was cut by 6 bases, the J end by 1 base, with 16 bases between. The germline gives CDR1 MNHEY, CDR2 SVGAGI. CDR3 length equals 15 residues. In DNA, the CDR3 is TGTGCCAGCAGGCCGGCTAGCGCTCTATCCTACGAGCAGTACTTC. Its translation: CASRPASALSYEQYF.

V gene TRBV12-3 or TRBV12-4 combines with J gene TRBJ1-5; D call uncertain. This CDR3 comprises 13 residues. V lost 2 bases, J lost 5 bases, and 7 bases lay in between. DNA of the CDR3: TGTGCCAGCAGTTTAACCCGGGATCAGCCCCAGCATTTT. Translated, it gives CASSLTRDQPQHF.

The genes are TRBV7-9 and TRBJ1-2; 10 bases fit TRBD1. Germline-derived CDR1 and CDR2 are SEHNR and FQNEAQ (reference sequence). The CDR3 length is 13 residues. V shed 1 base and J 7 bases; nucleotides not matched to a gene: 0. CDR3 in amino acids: CASSLGTGGGYTF. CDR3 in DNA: TGTGCCAGCAGCTTAGGGACAGGGGGTGGCTACACCTTC.